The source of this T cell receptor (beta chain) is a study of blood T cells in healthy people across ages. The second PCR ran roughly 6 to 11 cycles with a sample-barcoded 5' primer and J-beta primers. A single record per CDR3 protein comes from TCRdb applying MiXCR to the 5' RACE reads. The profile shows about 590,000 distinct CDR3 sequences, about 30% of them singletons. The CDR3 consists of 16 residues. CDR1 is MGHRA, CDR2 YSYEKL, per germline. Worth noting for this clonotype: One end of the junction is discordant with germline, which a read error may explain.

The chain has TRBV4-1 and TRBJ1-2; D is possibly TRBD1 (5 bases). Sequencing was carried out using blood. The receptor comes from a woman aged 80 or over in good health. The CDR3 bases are TGCACCAGCAGCCCCGAGCCAGGGATTCATGGCTATGGCTACACCTTC. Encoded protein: CTSSPEPGIHGYGYTF.